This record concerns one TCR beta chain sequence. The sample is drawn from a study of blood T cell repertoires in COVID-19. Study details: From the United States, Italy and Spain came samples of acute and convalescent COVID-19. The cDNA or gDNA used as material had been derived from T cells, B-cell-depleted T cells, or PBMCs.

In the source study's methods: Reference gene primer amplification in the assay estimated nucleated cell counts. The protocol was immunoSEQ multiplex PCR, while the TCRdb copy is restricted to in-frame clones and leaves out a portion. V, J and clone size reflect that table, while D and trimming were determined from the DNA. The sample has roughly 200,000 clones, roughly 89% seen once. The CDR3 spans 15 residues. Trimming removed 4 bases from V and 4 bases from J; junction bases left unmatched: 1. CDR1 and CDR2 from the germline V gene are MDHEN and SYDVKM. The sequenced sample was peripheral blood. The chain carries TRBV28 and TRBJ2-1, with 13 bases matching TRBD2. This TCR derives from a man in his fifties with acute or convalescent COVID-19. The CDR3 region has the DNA TGTGCCAGCAGTTGGGGACTAGCGGGGTACAATGAGCAGTTCTTC. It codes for CASSWGLAGYNEQFF. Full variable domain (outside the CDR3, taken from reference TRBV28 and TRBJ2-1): DVKVTQSSRYLVKRTGEKVFLECVQDMDHENMFWYRQDPGLGLRLIYFSYDVKMKEKGDIPEGYSVSREKKERFSLILESASTNQTSMYLCASSWGLAGYNEQFFGPGTRLTVL.